This T cell receptor beta chain appears in the sequencing data of a study of T cell responses to AZD1222 COVID-19 vaccine. Profiling relied on immunoSEQ multiplex PCR, and the TCRdb table lists in-frame clones only, not all of them. This table has 150,000 to 200,000 clones, 85% to 95% appearing once. Study-wide results and limits: The sample set comprised mostly white British donors with more females, and clonal diversity was possibly underestimated. Spike regions recognized by vaccine-associated CD4 TCRs spanned the protein, led by 160-218 and 743-854. Among AZD1222 vaccinees, only six or seven were seropositive at baseline. Targets within unmutated variant regions were reportedly found for nearly half of spike-specific TCRs.

Regarding this clone: What it recognizes is unknown.

Trimming took off 0 bases at V and 3 bases at J, with 8 bases between the two ends. Germline V gene sequence: CDR1 SGHTA, CDR2 FQGNSA. CDR3 length equals 15 residues. The sample was peripheral blood, taken on day 0 of AZD1222 vaccination. The chain recombines TRBV7-2 with TRBJ2-2, with D hard to call. This clonotype was obtained from an adult in good health. CDR3 region: CASSLAGWDTGELFF. DNA for the CDR3: TGTGCCAGCAGCTTAGCGGGATGGGACACCGGGGAGCTGTTTTTT.